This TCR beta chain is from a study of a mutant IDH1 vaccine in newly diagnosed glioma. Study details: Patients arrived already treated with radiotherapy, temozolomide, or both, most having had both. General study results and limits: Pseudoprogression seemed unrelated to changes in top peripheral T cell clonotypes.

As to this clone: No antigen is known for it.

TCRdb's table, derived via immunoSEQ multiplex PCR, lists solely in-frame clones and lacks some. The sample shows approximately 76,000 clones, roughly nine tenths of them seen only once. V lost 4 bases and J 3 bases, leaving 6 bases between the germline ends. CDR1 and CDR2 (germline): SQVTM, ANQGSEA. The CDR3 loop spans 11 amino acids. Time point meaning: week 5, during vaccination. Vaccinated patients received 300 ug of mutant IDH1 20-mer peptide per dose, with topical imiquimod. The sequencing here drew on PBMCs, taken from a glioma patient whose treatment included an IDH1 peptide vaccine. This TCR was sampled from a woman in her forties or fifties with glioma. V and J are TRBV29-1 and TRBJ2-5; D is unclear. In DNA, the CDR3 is TGCAGCGTTGTGGTGGAAGAGACCCAGTACTTC. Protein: CSVVVEETQYF.